This T cell receptor (beta chain) appears in the sequencing data of a study of CD8 T cell repertoires and HIV-1 epitope variants. Study-level information: Epitopes were three Gag families plus Nef HW9 and YT9. Cultures ran about ten days, with IL-2, IL-7 and IL-15 added on days 3 and 7. The baseline condition was 1M T cells left uncultured. Whole-study findings and limits: The TAALDMSHF plasma variant had no responses, unlike KF9 (about five clonotypes) and HW9 (one).

The method was immunoSEQ multiplex PCR; TCRdb's version includes in-frame clones alone and lacks a portion of them. The table includes 1,500 to 2,000 clones, about two thirds detected once. To note about this clone: Its target is unknown.

The sequence was obtained from a male donor with HIV. Sequencing input: cultured CD8+ T cells derived from PBMCs.

The CDR3 DNA reads as TGTGCCAGCAGCCTCCATCCGACAGATTATGACTATGGCTACACCTTC. As protein: CASSLHPTDYDYGYTF. This chain links TRBV28 with TRBJ1-2, with D perhaps matching TRBD1 (5 bases). V was pared by 6 bases and J by 3 bases, with 20 bases between. Germline V CDR1 and CDR2: MDHEN, SYDVKM. This CDR3 is 16 amino acids long.